Presented here are 24 T cell receptor beta chains from one specimen sequenced in a study of blood T cells in healthy people across ages. A J-beta primer mix and a sample-barcoded 5' primer were used in a second PCR of roughly 7 to 12 cycles. One entry per CDR3 protein, called by TCRdb with MiXCR from the 5' RACE reads. The repertoire holds some 1.5 million distinct CDR3 sequences, with roughly 30% as singletons. Sequenced material: blood. The receptors originated from a woman aged 25 to 39 in good health.

The chain employs TRBV6-2 or TRBV6-3 and TRBJ2-1, with D possibly being TRBD2 (6 bases). The V and J ends lost 2 bases and 1 base respectively, with 18 bases between them. The CDR3 runs 18 residues. Germline assignment: CDR1 MNHEY and CDR2 SVGEGT. CDR3 amino acids: CASSYPTTREISYNEQFF. The CDR3 DNA reads TGTGCCAGCAGTTACCCAACAACACGGGAGATTTCCTACAATGAGCAGTTCTTC.

This clonotype was counted a few times. The V gene is TRBV14, the J gene TRBJ2-7; 10 nucleotides align to TRBD2. Germline V lookup: CDR1 SGHDN, CDR2 FVKESK. The CDR3 totals 15 residues. Germline trimming cut 3 bases from V and 4 bases from J; bases unmatched to any gene: 6. The CDR3 here is CASSHLAGGPYEQYF. The CDR3 region has the DNA TGTGCCAGCAGCCATTTAGCGGGAGGTCCGTACGAGCAGTACTTC.

The V gene is TRBV7-9, the J gene TRBJ2-1, with D unresolved. Trimming shortened V by 1 base and J by 9 bases, and 10 bases separated the two germline ends. The germline CDR1 and CDR2 sequences are SEHNR and FQNEAQ (reference sequence). This CDR3 comprises 13 residues. As DNA, the CDR3 is TGTGCCAGCAGCTTAGTCGGGCTCCCTGAGCAGTTCTTC. Amino acid sequence: CASSLVGLPEQFF.

In nucleotides, the CDR3 is TGTGCCAGCAGCCCCCGACAGGGAAGAACGGCCGAGCAGTACTTC. This encodes CASSPRQGRTAEQYF. This chain uses TRBV9 with TRBJ2-7; 7 bases fit TRBD1. The CDR3 loop spans 15 amino acids. Germline V gene sequence: CDR1 SGDLS, CDR2 YYNGEE. Trimming at V came to 4 bases and at J to 6 bases, leaving 13 bases not matched to a gene.

This clonotype showed up just a few times. The rearrangement joins TRBV5-1 to TRBJ2-1; 7 bases fit TRBD1. From germline, CDR1 is SGHRS and CDR2 YFSETQ. V dropped 3 bases and J dropped 5; count of bases not matched to a gene: 5. The CDR3 covers 14 residues. DNA for the CDR3: TGCGCCAGCAGCTCCCGGGACAGTAACAATGAGCAGTTCTTC. Translation: CASSSRDSNNEQFF.

The CDR3 DNA follows: TGTGCCAGCAGCCCCTCAGGACCGGGACAGGGAACCGGAGAGACCCAGTACTTC. It specifies CASSPSGPGQGTGETQYF. The V call is TRBV14, the J call TRBJ2-5, with 9 positions matching TRBD1. The J segment lost 4 bases and the V segment lost 4 bases, leaving 16 bases of the junction unmatched. The CDR3 contains 18 residues. Germline-derived CDR1 and CDR2 are SGHDN and FVKESK.

The J gene is TRBJ2-1, the V gene TRBV5-1; no definite D call. The CDR3 sequence is 15 residues long. Trimming pared 2 bases from V and 8 bases from J, leaving 17 bases between. The germline gives CDR1 SGHRS, CDR2 YFSETQ. The DNA for the CDR3 is TGCGCCAGCAGCTTCTTTAGGATACAGAAAGATGAGCAGTTCTTC. It encodes CASSFFRIQKDEQFF. Filled out from reference TRBV5-1 and TRBJ2-1, the complete variable domain reads KAGVTQTPRYLIKTRGQQVTLSCSPISGHRSVSWYQQTPGQGLQFLFEYFSETQRNKGNFPGRFSGRQFSNSRSEMNVSTLELGDSALYLCASSFFRIQKDEQFFGPGTRLTVL.

This clonotype has more than one count but fewer than ten. At one end, the junction sequence differs from germline, possibly due to a read error. The rearrangement links TRBV4-3 to TRBJ2-2; 13 positions agree with TRBD2. Per germline, CDR1 LGHNA and CDR2 YSLEER. The CDR3 covers 16 residues. The CDR3 nucleotides read TGCGCCAGCGGCCAGGGACTAGCGGGAAAGTTCGGGGAGCTGTTTTTT. Translation gives CASGQGLAGKFGELFF.

The chain recombines TRBV24-1 with TRBJ2-1; 7 nucleotides match TRBD2. Trimming at V came to 4 bases and at J to 10 bases, leaving 6 bases not matched to a gene. The CDR3 spans 13 residues. Germline loops: CDR1 KGHDR, CDR2 SFDVKD. The CDR3 spells CATSDPGLGEQFF. The CDR3 nucleotides read TGTGCCACCAGTGACCCAGGACTAGGAGAGCAGTTCTTC.

The chain uses TRBV10-3 and TRBJ1-3, with no clear D. Trimming took 3 bases from V and 0 from J, leaving 6 bases between them. This CDR3 is built from 14 residues. Germline V gives CDR1 ENHRY, CDR2 SYGVKD. The CDR3 bases are TGTGCCATCAGTGATCCGGGCTCTGGAAACACCATATATTTT. Amino acid sequence: CAISDPGSGNTIYF.

This clonotype was seen a handful of times. The genes are TRBV10-1 and TRBJ2-5; the D is unclear. The CDR3 is made up of 12 amino acids. Germline CDR1 is WNHNN and CDR2 is SYGVQD (reference sequence). V lost 7 bases to trimming and J lost 4 bases, with 10 bases between them. CDR3 DNA sequence: TGCGCCAGCAACGGGTGGCGAGAGACCCAGTACTTC. It encodes CASNGWRETQYF.

This clonotype was seen only a few times. The genes are TRBV28 and TRBJ2-3; 12 bases map to TRBD2. This CDR3 is built from 20 residues. CDR1 and CDR2 from the germline V gene are MDHEN and SYDVKM. With 0 bases clipped from V and 3 bases from J, the junction kept 13 bases outside the gene matches. The CDR3 nucleotides are TGTGCCAGCAGTTTATGGCTAGCGGGGGGGACCACGGGTAATACAGATACGCAGTATTTT. This encodes CASSLWLAGGTTGNTDTQYF.

The chain recombines TRBV20-1 with TRBJ1-1; D unclear. CDR3 length equals 15 residues. Germline assignment: CDR1 DFQATT and CDR2 SNEGSKA (reference sequence). V lost 0 bases to trimming and J lost 2 bases, with 13 bases between them. The CDR3 region is CSARDVGSGNTEAFF. The CDR3 nucleotides are TGCAGTGCTAGAGATGTCGGAAGTGGTAACACTGAAGCTTTCTTT.

In the case of this clonotype: One base away lies a much larger clone, so this may be a sequencing read error. The V and J genes are TRBV6-6 and TRBJ2-5; D is perhaps TRBD2 (6 bases). V lost 1 base and J lost 13, with 13 bases in between. This CDR3 region has 12 residues. Germline V gene data show CDR1 as MNHNY and CDR2 as SVGAGI (reference sequence). CDR3 in amino acids: CASSYLADERYF. As DNA, the CDR3 is TGTGCCAGCAGTTACTTAGCGGACGAGCGGTACTTC.

On this clonotype itself: It may be a read error: a sequence one base away is much more abundant. DNA of the CDR3: TGCAGTGCTAGCGGTTACAGGAACAAAGAGACCCAGTACTTC. Translating it yields CSASGYRNKETQYF. The chain couples TRBV20-1 to TRBJ2-5; a weak D match, TRBD1 (5 bases). Trimming removed 3 bases at V and 3 bases at J, with 14 bases between. The CDR3 totals 14 residues. Looked up from germline, CDR1 is DFQATT and CDR2 is SNEGSKA (reference sequence).

The table lists this clonotype with a few counts. The chain recombines TRBV20-1 with TRBJ2-7; TRBD2 aligns across 10 bases. In germline, CDR1 is DFQATT, CDR2 SNEGSKA (reference sequence). Trimming cost V 5 bases and J 5 bases; bases outside gene matches: 9. CDR3 length: 14 amino acids. The CDR3 is CSASGAGGWNEQYF. The CDR3 DNA sequence: TGCAGTGCTTCGGGAGCGGGAGGGTGGAACGAGCAGTACTTC.

The sample holds a few counts of this clonotype. This chain joins TRBV2 and TRBJ1-2, with no clear D. The germline V and J ends were trimmed by 2 bases and 4 bases, with 8 bases remaining between them. This CDR3 region has 13 residues. Germline loops: CDR1 SNHLY, CDR2 FYNNEI. CDR3 DNA: TGTGCCAGCAGTGAACGGGAGGTCTATGGCTACACCTTC. Amino acids: CASSEREVYGYTF.

The chain is built from TRBV12-3 or TRBV12-4 and TRBJ2-3; TRBD1 matches 8 bases. V was pared by 7 bases and J by 2 bases, with 5 bases of the junction left unmatched. The length of the CDR3 is 14 residues. The CDR3 nucleotides are TGTGCCAGCACCAGGGGGCAACCCACAGATACGCAGTATTTT. Translated: CASTRGQPTDTQYF.

As for this clonotype: One junction end disagrees with the germline gene, perhaps due to a read error. CDR3 bases: TGTACCAGCGGGGACCGACGGAATAATTCGCCCCTCCACTTT. Its translation: CTSGDRRNNSPLHF. The rearrangement uses TRBV28 and TRBJ1-6; a weak D match, TRBD1 (5 bases). Germline loops: CDR1 MDHEN, CDR2 SYDVKM. The CDR3 consists of 14 residues.

On this clonotype: This may arise from a read error, as a much more abundant clone is one base away. This chain connects TRBV27 to TRBJ2-1; TRBD1 might be the D (6 bases). The germline CDR1 and CDR2 sequences are MNHEY and SMNVEV (reference sequence). V lost 6 bases and J 13 bases, leaving 16 bases between the germline ends. The CDR3 covers 12 residues. CDR3 amino acids: CASSDAGETQFF. DNA of the CDR3: TGTGCCAGCAGCGACGCAGGGGAGACCCAGTTCTTC.

This rearrangement joins TRBV7-9 to TRBJ1-1; no clear D gene. The CDR3 runs to 13 residues. V lost 8 bases and J lost 1, with 11 bases in between. Germline V gene lookup returns CDR1 SEHNR and CDR2 FQNEAQ (reference sequence). In DNA, the CDR3 is TGTGCCAGCCGTGCGGCACGGAACACTGAAGCTTTCTTT. Its translation is CASRAARNTEAFF.

V usage is TRBV4-3 and J usage is TRBJ2-7, with 10 bases aligning to TRBD2. Per the germline V gene, CDR1 is LGHNA and CDR2 is YSLEER. Losses at the gene ends were 0 bases for V and 1 base for J; bases not matched to a gene: 9. This CDR3 has 18 residues. The CDR3: CASSQEGQLAGVSYEQYF. As DNA, the CDR3 is TGCGCCAGCAGCCAAGAAGGTCAGCTAGCGGGAGTGTCCTACGAGCAGTACTTC.

This clonotype was recorded a few times. The chain uses TRBV6-5 and TRBJ1-6, with TRBD1 identical over 7 bases. The length of the CDR3 is 14 residues. V dropped 5 bases and J dropped 10; count of bases not matched to a gene: 8. Germline lookup yields CDR1 MNHEY and CDR2 SVGAGI. CDR3 sequence reads: CASSRDRDPSPLHF. The CDR3 nucleotides read TGTGCCAGCAGTCGCGACAGGGATCCATCACCCCTCCACTTT.

The chain has TRBV7-2 and TRBJ1-1; D remains ambiguous. CDR1 and CDR2 (germline): SGHTA, FQGNSA. V was shortened by 5 bases and J by 7 bases, with 11 bases between the two germline ends. The CDR3 extends over 12 amino acids. In DNA form, the CDR3 reads TGTGCCAGCAGCCTACCGGAAAATGAAGCTTTCTTT. Its protein product is CASSLPENEAFF.